The 18 T cell receptor beta chains in this list originate from one sample, sequenced in a study of Japanese encephalitis immunity and Zika vaccine responses. CFSE-labeled PBMCs were cultured around six days with peptide pools, each at around 1 ug/mL. The sort collected unfixed, live, CD56-CD19-CD16-CD3+CD4+ CFSE-low proliferating CD4 T cells. MiXCR, run by TCRdb on the 5' RACE reads, gives a single entry per CDR3 protein. This table holds roughly 400 distinct CDR3 sequences, around 2.4% found once. Here the sequenced sample was antigen-activated CD4+ T cells from blood, cultured, taken during a Zika inactivated vaccine study. The receptors here all came from an adult man who received an inactivated Zika virus vaccine.

On this clonotype: A much larger clone differs from this one at a single base, so this may be a read error. The rearrangement uses TRBV9 and TRBJ1-6; 10 nucleotides align to TRBD1. Germline V gene sequence: CDR1 SGDLS, CDR2 YYNGEE. Unmatched junction bases numbered 5, after V lost 0 bases and J lost 8 bases. The CDR3 contains 16 residues. DNA for the CDR3: TGTGCCAGCAGCGTAGACGACAGGGGGCAGGATTCACCCCTCCACTTT. Translating it yields CASSVDDRGQDSPLHF.

The gene calls are TRBV6-5 and TRBJ2-5; no clear D gene. Germline CDR1 reads MNHEY; CDR2 reads SVGAGI. V lost 6 bases and J 1 base, leaving 3 bases between the germline ends. This CDR3 spans 11 amino acids. The CDR3 coding sequence is TGTGCCAGCAGATTCCAAGAGACCCAGTACTTC. Its protein product is CASRFQETQYF.

By sample share, this clonotype is large. The V and J genes are TRBV20-1 and TRBJ2-4, with 7 nucleotides matching TRBD2. The length of the CDR3 is 14 residues. The V and J ends lost 3 bases and 3 bases, in that order; junction bases with no gene match: 5. Germline V gives CDR1 DFQATT, CDR2 SNEGSKA (reference sequence). CDR3 in amino acids: CSARGGSVKNIQYF. The CDR3 nucleotides are TGCAGTGCTAGGGGAGGGAGTGTCAAAAACATTCAGTACTTC.

This clonotype is classed as medium-sized (0.01 to 0.1%). The rearrangement uses TRBV6-6 and TRBJ2-7; 7 bases match TRBD1. V lost 4 bases to trimming and J lost 0 bases; unmatched junction nucleotides: 9. Germline V CDR1 and CDR2: MNHNY, SVGAGI (reference sequence). This CDR3 is built from 16 residues. The CDR3 sequence: CASSFASRGISYEQYF. Here the CDR3 DNA reads TGTGCCAGCAGTTTTGCCAGCAGGGGGATCTCCTACGAGCAGTACTTC.

In its sample, this clonotype is hyperexpanded. The J gene is TRBJ1-5, the V gene TRBV5-1; 9 bases align to TRBD1. The CDR3 covers 17 residues. V dropped 4 bases and J dropped 7; count of bases not matched to a gene: 15. Germline CDR1 SGHRS, CDR2 YFSETQ. The CDR3 nucleotides are TGCGCCAGCAGCCCCTCCCCAACGGGACAGGGTTACCAGCCCCAGCATTTT. It yields the protein CASSPSPTGQGYQPQHF.

This clonotype was counted only a few times. This chain connects TRBV7-2 to TRBJ2-3, with D perhaps assigned TRBD1 or TRBD2 (6 bases each). Germline V gene data show CDR1 as SGHTA and CDR2 as FQGNSA. V gave up 4 bases and J gave up 4 bases, with 15 bases separating them. The CDR3 runs 15 residues. The DNA of the CDR3 is TGTGCCAGCAGCTCCCGGAAGAGGGGGGCAGATACGCAGTATTTT. The encoded protein is CASSSRKRGADTQYF.

By share, this clonotype ranks as hyperexpanded. V and J are TRBV7-8 and TRBJ2-7, with TRBD1 matching 7 bases. The CDR3 loop spans 15 amino acids. The germline CDR1 and CDR2 sequences are SGHVS and FQNEAQ. V was clipped by 2 bases and J by 3 bases; unmatched bases: 7. In nucleotides, the CDR3 is TGTGCCAGCAGCTTAAGACAGGGAGTTGACTACGAGCAGTACGTC. Translating it yields CASSLRQGVDYEQYV.

Judged by abundance, this clonotype is hyperexpanded. The genes are TRBV4-3 and TRBJ2-7; D gene ambiguous. This CDR3 spans 11 amino acids. Germline V gene lookup returns CDR1 LGHNA and CDR2 YSLEER. With 6 bases removed from V and 8 bases from J, the gap between germline ends came to 11 bases. The CDR3 sequence is CASSPLGQQYV. Written as DNA, the CDR3 is TGCGCCAGCAGTCCCCTAGGTCAGCAGTACGTC.

This clonotype rates as medium-sized (0.01 to 0.1%). The gene calls are TRBV4-3 and TRBJ2-6; D may correspond to TRBD1 or TRBD2 (6 bases each). CDR1 is LGHNA and CDR2 is YSLEER in the germline V gene. Trimming pared 4 bases from V and 4 bases from J, leaving 14 bases between. The CDR3 is made up of 16 amino acids. The CDR3 protein is CASSPPGAGGANVLTF. CDR3 coding DNA: TGCGCCAGCAGCCCCCCGGGGGCGGGCGGGGCCAACGTCCTGACTTTC.

In its sample, this clonotype is large. The genes are TRBV27 and TRBJ1-2; no definite D call. The CDR3 extends over 19 amino acids. Germline values: CDR1 MNHEY, CDR2 SMNVEV (reference sequence). Trimming shortened V by 5 bases and J by 5 bases, and 30 bases separated the two germline ends. The CDR3 reads CASSQASRADRPGPYGYTF. CDR3 DNA: TGTGCCAGCAGTCAGGCGAGTAGAGCAGACCGGCCTGGACCATATGGCTACACCTTC.

In its sample, this clonotype ranks as large. The chain has TRBV4-3 and TRBJ2-7; 10 nucleotides agree with TRBD1. CDR1 is LGHNA, CDR2 YSLEER, per germline. Trimming at V came to 2 bases and at J to 4 bases, leaving 5 bases not matched to a gene. CDR3 length: 15 residues. CDR3 amino acids: CASSQLGQGNYEQYF. CDR3 nucleotide sequence: TGCGCCAGCAGCCAATTGGGACAGGGGAATTACGAGCAGTACTTC.

This clonotype is categorized as large. The genes are TRBV4-3 and TRBJ1-4, with a tentative D call TRBD1 (5 bases). Germline CDR1 reads LGHNA; CDR2 reads YSLEER. The V gene lost 1 base and the J gene lost 6 bases, with 9 bases spanning the gap. The CDR3 consists of 14 residues. This chain's CDR3 is CASSQVGGDEKLFF. CDR3 DNA sequence: TGCGCCAGCAGCCAAGTTGGGGGAGATGAAAAACTGTTTTTT.

In this sample, this clonotype is large (0.1 to 1%). V usage is TRBV13 and J usage is TRBJ2-3; 7 bases line up with TRBD2. J lost 10 bases, V lost 5 bases, and 6 bases had no gene match. This CDR3 has 12 amino acids. CDR1 is PRHDT, CDR2 FYEKMQ, per germline (reference sequence). The CDR3 coding sequence is TGTGCCAGCAGCCCGGGACTAAAGGCGCAGTATTTT. Translated: CASSPGLKAQYF.

This clonotype qualifies as medium-sized. This sequence joins TRBV30 and TRBJ1-5; D is unclear. Germline CDR1 reads GTSNPN; CDR2 reads SVGIG (reference sequence). V was pared by 1 base and J by 4 bases, with 11 bases between. The CDR3 is made up of 14 amino acids. This chain's CDR3 is CAWSEGGGNQPQHF. The DNA of the CDR3 is TGTGCCTGGAGTGAAGGAGGAGGAAATCAGCCCCAGCATTTT.

Within the sample, this clonotype is large. This rearrangement joins TRBV20-1 to TRBJ2-1; TRBD2 matches 11 bases. CDR3 length: 14 amino acids. V shed 3 bases, J shed 7 bases, and the junction held 5 bases outside the gene matches. CDR1 is DFQATT, CDR2 SNEGSKA, per germline (reference sequence). The CDR3 reads CSARVGTSGNEQFF. CDR3 bases: TGCAGTGCTAGGGTCGGGACTAGCGGTAATGAGCAGTTCTTC.

By share of the sample, this clonotype is medium-sized (0.01 to 0.1%). V usage is TRBV4-3 and J usage is TRBJ2-1, with 11 bases lining up with TRBD2. Germline CDR1 reads LGHNA; CDR2 reads YSLEER. This CDR3 has 16 residues. With 3 bases clipped from V and 9 bases from J, the junction kept 10 bases outside the gene matches. The chain's CDR3 is CASSHPTSGGSFEQFF. The CDR3 nucleotides read TGCGCCAGCAGCCATCCCACTAGCGGGGGTTCATTTGAGCAGTTCTTC.

This clonotype is large (0.1 to 1%) by share. This chain joins TRBV2 and TRBJ2-3; tentatively, D is TRBD2 (5 bases). Trimming cost V 4 bases and J 4 bases, with 12 bases left between them. The CDR3 extends over 14 amino acids. The germline gives CDR1 SNHLY, CDR2 FYNNEI. The CDR3 region has the DNA TGTGCCAGCAGTGGTAGGCTAGCTCCAGATACGCAGTATTTT. It codes for CASSGRLAPDTQYF.

This clonotype is categorized as medium-sized. The chain joins TRBV4-3 to TRBJ2-3; 12 bases are a match to TRBD2. The CDR3 contains 17 residues. V shed 4 bases and J 9 bases; nucleotides not matched to a gene: 14. CDR1 is LGHNA and CDR2 is YSLEER in the germline V gene. Here the CDR3 reads CASSLDWASGGGGTQYF. The DNA of the CDR3 is TGCGCCAGCAGCCTTGATTGGGCTAGCGGGGGGGGCGGGACGCAGTATTTT.